The subject of this entry is one T cell receptor beta chain. The data originate from a study of blood T cell repertoires in COVID-19. For the study at large: Italy, Spain and the United States were the sources of the convalescent and acute COVID-19 samples.

Deletions cut 3 bases from V and 4 bases from J, with 12 bases between. Germline V gene lookup returns CDR1 ENHRY and CDR2 SYGVKD. CDR3 length: 14 amino acids. Authors' data handling: Counts of nucleated cells, estimated from reference gene primer amplification, were obtained. Assay: immunoSEQ multiplex PCR; the TCRdb copy retains only in-frame clones and omits some. For V, J and clone size, that table is used; D and trimming come from the DNA. This sample has 170,000 or so clones, with around four fifths found just once. The sample consisted of peripheral blood. The origin of this receptor is a man aged 70-80 years with active or convalescent COVID-19. This chain links TRBV10-3 with TRBJ1-2; a possible D gene is TRBD1 (5 bases). CDR3 in DNA: TGTGCCATCAGTGACAGGGCCCCTGCCTATGGCTACACCTTC. It specifies CAISDRAPAYGYTF.